A selection of T cell receptor beta chains follows, all from one sample in a study of cytomegalovirus exposure and HLA in healthy donors. TCRdb's table, derived via immunoSEQ multiplex PCR, lists solely in-frame clones and lacks some. Of 130,000 or so clones listed, about 70% are singletons. The sequencing input was PBMCs. Receptors originate from a woman in her forties in good health and CMV-seropositive. Both conserved end residues are part of each CDR3. D genes are given only for firm matches. For some rows the clone size is stated as once, few or many, or as a class when expanded; others skip it.

V gene: TRBV15; J gene: TRBJ1-5; D gene: TRBD1; CDR3 length: 16; clone size: medium-sized; CDR3 DNA: TGTGCCACCAGCAGACAAGAGACAGGGTGGAATCAGCCCCAGCATTTT; CDR3 protein: CATSRQETGWNQPQHF
V gene: TRBV27; J gene: TRBJ2-7; D gene: NA; CDR3 length: 16; clone size: NA; CDR3 DNA: TGTGCCAGCAGTTTATATCCCCCAGGCTACTCCTACGAGCAGTACTTC; CDR3 protein: CASSLYPPGYSYEQYF
V gene: TRBV5-4; J gene: TRBJ1-4; D gene: NA; CDR3 length: 15; clone size: few; CDR3 DNA: TGTGCCAGCAGCTTGATGGCAGGTATTGATGAAAAACTGTTTTTT; CDR3 protein: CASSLMAGIDEKLFF
V gene: TRBV29-1; J gene: TRBJ1-4; D gene: TRBD1; CDR3 length: 13; clone size: NA; CDR3 DNA: TGCAGCCCCAGGGGGCTCGATAATGAAAAACTGTTTTTT; CDR3 protein: CSPRGLDNEKLFF
V gene: TRBV2; J gene: TRBJ1-5; D gene: NA; CDR3 length: 14; clone size: NA; CDR3 DNA: TGTGCCAGCAGCCGGGATGTGGGCAATCAGCCCCAGCATTTT; CDR3 protein: CASSRDVGNQPQHF
V gene: TRBV5-1; J gene: TRBJ1-2; D gene: TRBD1; CDR3 length: 14; clone size: NA; CDR3 DNA: TGCGCCAGCAGCTTAGAGGACAGGGCCTATGGCTACACCTTC; CDR3 protein: CASSLEDRAYGYTF
V gene: TRBV19; J gene: TRBJ2-7; D gene: TRBD1; CDR3 length: 16; clone size: NA; CDR3 DNA: TGTGCCAGTAGTGGAGGACCGGGACAGGGTACTTACGAGCAGTACTTC; CDR3 protein: CASSGGPGQGTYEQYF
V gene: TRBV18; J gene: TRBJ2-3; D gene: NA; CDR3 length: 15; clone size: NA; CDR3 DNA: TGTGCCAGCTCACCACGGACCGGGAGCCCAGATACGCAGTATTTT; CDR3 protein: CASSPRTGSPDTQYF
V gene: TRBV19; J gene: TRBJ2-3; D gene: NA; CDR3 length: 16; clone size: NA; CDR3 DNA: TGTGCCAGTAGTATAGGGAGAGAGCGTTTCACAGATACGCAGTATTTT; CDR3 protein: CASSIGRERFTDTQYF
V gene: TRBV7-2; J gene: TRBJ2-5; D gene: TRBD1; CDR3 length: 15; clone size: NA; CDR3 DNA: TGTGCCAGCAGCTCGCCAGGGGGTATTTATGAGACCCAGTACTTC; CDR3 protein: CASSSPGGIYETQYF
V gene: TRBV2; J gene: TRBJ1-5; D gene: TRBD1; CDR3 length: 14; clone size: NA; CDR3 DNA: TGTGCCAGCCGCGACAGGGGAACAGATCAGCCCCAGCATTTT; CDR3 protein: CASRDRGTDQPQHF
V gene: TRBV5-4; J gene: TRBJ1-1; D gene: NA; CDR3 length: 15; clone size: NA; CDR3 DNA: TGTGCCAGCAGCTTGGCCGGGGTACAAGTGGCTGAAGCTTTCTTT; CDR3 protein: CASSLAGVQVAEAFF
V gene: TRBV28; J gene: TRBJ2-7; D gene: NA; CDR3 length: 11; clone size: NA; CDR3 DNA: TGTGCCAGCAGGGGCGTGTCCGAGCAGTACTTC; CDR3 protein: CASRGVSEQYF
V gene: TRBV5-1; J gene: TRBJ1-2; D gene: NA; CDR3 length: 14; clone size: NA; CDR3 DNA: TGCGCCAGCAGCTTCGAAGCGGCTAACTATGGCTACACCTTC; CDR3 protein: CASSFEAANYGYTF
V gene: TRBV2; J gene: TRBJ1-2; D gene: TRBD1; CDR3 length: 13; clone size: NA; CDR3 DNA: TGTGCCAGCAGTGAAAGACAGGGTGACGGAAGGACCTTC; CDR3 protein: CASSERQGDGRTF
V gene: TRBV11-2; J gene: TRBJ2-7; D gene: TRBD1; CDR3 length: 16; clone size: NA; CDR3 DNA: TGTGCCAGCAGCCCCGGGGGGACAGGGGGTTCCTACGAGCAGTACTTC; CDR3 protein: CASSPGGTGGSYEQYF
V gene: TRBV28; J gene: TRBJ1-1; D gene: TRBD1; CDR3 length: 16; clone size: NA; CDR3 DNA: TGTGCCAGCAGTTTCGGGTACCAGGGGGCGAACACTGAAGCTTTCTTT; CDR3 protein: CASSFGYQGANTEAFF
V gene: TRBV28; J gene: TRBJ1-2; D gene: NA; CDR3 length: 15; clone size: NA; CDR3 DNA: TGTGCCAGCAGTCTCATCGGGGGGAGGAGTGGAGGCTACACCTTC; CDR3 protein: CASSLIGGRSGGYTF
V gene: TRBV2; J gene: TRBJ1-5; D gene: TRBD1; CDR3 length: 15; clone size: few; CDR3 DNA: TGTGCCAGCAAGGAGGAGGGGGCGATCAATCAGCCCCAGCATTTT; CDR3 protein: CASKEEGAINQPQHF
V gene: TRBV30; J gene: TRBJ1-2; D gene: NA; CDR3 length: 12; clone size: few; CDR3 DNA: TGTGCCTGGAGTCCCACAGGGTATGGCTACACCTTC; CDR3 protein: CAWSPTGYGYTF
V gene: TRBV5-1; J gene: TRBJ2-3; D gene: TRBD2; CDR3 length: 16; clone size: NA; CDR3 DNA: TGCGCCAGCAGCGCAAAGAGCGGGGTGATCACAGATACGCAGTATTTT; CDR3 protein: CASSAKSGVITDTQYF
V gene: TRBV7-6; J gene: TRBJ2-3; D gene: NA; CDR3 length: 12; clone size: NA; CDR3 DNA: TGTGCCAGCAGTAGAGACACAGATACGCAGTATTTT; CDR3 protein: CASSRDTDTQYF
V gene: TRBV14; J gene: TRBJ2-1; D gene: TRBD2; CDR3 length: 15; clone size: NA; CDR3 DNA: TGTGCCAGCAGCCAAGATGAGCCTAGCGGGAGTGAGCAGTTCTTC; CDR3 protein: CASSQDEPSGSEQFF
V gene: TRBV6-6; J gene: TRBJ1-1; D gene: NA; CDR3 length: 15; clone size: NA; CDR3 DNA: TGTGCCAGCAGTTGGGGGCGGGCAGGGAACACTGAAGCTTTCTTT; CDR3 protein: CASSWGRAGNTEAFF
V gene: TRBV11-2; J gene: TRBJ1-1; D gene: TRBD1; CDR3 length: 15; clone size: NA; CDR3 DNA: TGTGCCAGCAGCGCAACGACAGGGGGTAACACTGAAGCTTTCTTT; CDR3 protein: CASSATTGGNTEAFF
V gene: TRBV2; J gene: TRBJ1-4; D gene: TRBD1; CDR3 length: 14; clone size: NA; CDR3 DNA: TGTGCCACTAGGTGGGGACAGGGTAATGAAAAACTGTTTTTT; CDR3 protein: CATRWGQGNEKLFF
V gene: TRBV9; J gene: TRBJ2-3; D gene: NA; CDR3 length: 14; clone size: NA; CDR3 DNA: TGTGCCAGCAGCGTTAGGGGCCTTGCAGATACGCAGTATTTT; CDR3 protein: CASSVRGLADTQYF
V gene: TRBV7-2; J gene: TRBJ2-2; D gene: NA; CDR3 length: 13; clone size: few; CDR3 DNA: TGTGCCAGCAGCTCGCAGGGAACGGGGGAGCTGTTTTTT; CDR3 protein: CASSSQGTGELFF
V gene: TRBV19; J gene: TRBJ2-7; D gene: TRBD1; CDR3 length: 15; clone size: few; CDR3 DNA: TGTGCCAGTAGTAGCGGGACAGGGATCTCCTACGAGCAGTACTTC; CDR3 protein: CASSSGTGISYEQYF
V gene: TRBV9; J gene: TRBJ2-3; D gene: TRBD2; CDR3 length: 15; clone size: NA; CDR3 DNA: TGTGCCAGCAGCGCTATAGCGGGGAGCACAGATACGCAGTATTTT; CDR3 protein: CASSAIAGSTDTQYF
V gene: TRBV7-3; J gene: TRBJ2-3; D gene: TRBD2; CDR3 length: 18; clone size: NA; CDR3 DNA: TGTGCCAGCAGCTTAGGGTGGGTGGCGGGAGGGCCTACAGATACGCAGTATTTT; CDR3 protein: CASSLGWVAGGPTDTQYF
V gene: TRBV19; J gene: TRBJ1-2; D gene: NA; CDR3 length: 11; clone size: NA; CDR3 DNA: TGTGCCAGTAGTCCTCCCGCGGGCTACACCTTC; CDR3 protein: CASSPPAGYTF
V gene: TRBV7-2; J gene: TRBJ2-3; D gene: TRBD2; CDR3 length: 16; clone size: NA; CDR3 DNA: TGTGCCAGCAGCTTAGCCAGCGGGGGTGCAGTAGATACGCAGTATTTT; CDR3 protein: CASSLASGGAVDTQYF
V gene: TRBV19; J gene: TRBJ1-5; D gene: NA; CDR3 length: 16; clone size: NA; CDR3 DNA: TGTGCCAGTAGTCCAGTCCGGCAGGGACTCTTTCAGCCCCAGCATTTT; CDR3 protein: CASSPVRQGLFQPQHF
V gene: TRBV2; J gene: TRBJ2-1; D gene: NA; CDR3 length: 17; clone size: NA; CDR3 DNA: TGTGCCAGCGAGGGGGAAATCTCAGGGGGGTCCTACAATGAGCAGTTCTTC; CDR3 protein: CASEGEISGGSYNEQFF
V gene: TRBV4-2; J gene: TRBJ1-4; D gene: TRBD1; CDR3 length: 15; clone size: NA; CDR3 DNA: TGTGCCAGCAGCCAAGCGACAGGGGGTAATGAAAAACTGTTTTTT; CDR3 protein: CASSQATGGNEKLFF
V gene: TRBV28; J gene: TRBJ1-6; D gene: NA; CDR3 length: 17; clone size: few; CDR3 DNA: TGTGCCAGCAGTTCTGAACAGGGAAGCTCCTATAATTCACCCCTCCACTTT; CDR3 protein: CASSSEQGSSYNSPLHF
V gene: TRBV6-6; J gene: TRBJ1-1; D gene: TRBD1; CDR3 length: 15; clone size: NA; CDR3 DNA: TGTGCCAGCAGTTATCCGGGACAGGGAATCACTGAAGCTTTCTTT; CDR3 protein: CASSYPGQGITEAFF
V gene: TRBV4-1; J gene: TRBJ1-5; D gene: TRBD1; CDR3 length: 15; clone size: NA; CDR3 DNA: TGCGCCAGCAGCCAGAGACAGGGTAGCAATCAGCCCCAGCATTTT; CDR3 protein: CASSQRQGSNQPQHF
V gene: TRBV13; J gene: TRBJ1-4; D gene: NA; CDR3 length: 16; clone size: NA; CDR3 DNA: TGTGCCAGCAGCTGGTCGAACGGGGCAACTAATGAAAAACTGTTTTTT; CDR3 protein: CASSWSNGATNEKLFF
V gene: TRBV2; J gene: TRBJ2-3; D gene: TRBD2; CDR3 length: 12; clone size: few; CDR3 DNA: TGTGCCAGCAAGCGGGAGAAGGCCACGCAGTATTTT; CDR3 protein: CASKREKATQYF
V gene: TRBV15; J gene: TRBJ2-5; D gene: TRBD1; CDR3 length: 18; clone size: NA; CDR3 DNA: TGTGCCACCAGCAGAGAGAGGAGCGGGACAGGGGGCGGTGAGACCCAGTACTTC; CDR3 protein: CATSRERSGTGGGETQYF
V gene: TRBV28; J gene: TRBJ1-4; D gene: NA; CDR3 length: 15; clone size: NA; CDR3 DNA: TGTGCCAGCAGTACACAGGTCCTGTCTAATGAAAAACTGTTTTTT; CDR3 protein: CASSTQVLSNEKLFF
V gene: TRBV27; J gene: TRBJ2-1; D gene: TRBD2; CDR3 length: 18; clone size: NA; CDR3 DNA: TGTGCCAGCAGTTTATTCTATAGCGGGGGAGTTTCGGGCAATGAGCAGTTCTTC; CDR3 protein: CASSLFYSGGVSGNEQFF
V gene: TRBV30; J gene: TRBJ1-1; D gene: NA; CDR3 length: 11; clone size: NA; CDR3 DNA: TGTGCCACCACAGGAAACACTGAAGCTTTCTTT; CDR3 protein: CATTGNTEAFF
V gene: TRBV28; J gene: TRBJ2-2; D gene: TRBD1; CDR3 length: 15; clone size: few; CDR3 DNA: TGTGCCAGCAGTGCCGGGACAGTCACCACCGGGGAGCTGTTTTTT; CDR3 protein: CASSAGTVTTGELFF
V gene: TRBV9; J gene: TRBJ2-1; D gene: TRBD2; CDR3 length: 14; clone size: NA; CDR3 DNA: TGTGCCAGCGCGAGGACTAGCGGGCGATATGAGCAGTTCTTC; CDR3 protein: CASARTSGRYEQFF
V gene: TRBV7-2; J gene: TRBJ2-7; D gene: NA; CDR3 length: 12; clone size: NA; CDR3 DNA: TGTGCCAGCAGCTTAGTAGTCGACGAGCAGTACTTC; CDR3 protein: CASSLVVDEQYF
V gene: TRBV13; J gene: TRBJ2-1; D gene: NA; CDR3 length: 15; clone size: NA; CDR3 DNA: TGTGCCAGCAGCTTTTCGCACAGTCTAAACAATGAGCAGTTCTTC; CDR3 protein: CASSFSHSLNNEQFF
V gene: TRBV19; J gene: TRBJ1-1; D gene: NA; CDR3 length: 14; clone size: few; CDR3 DNA: TGTGCCAGTAGCGCAGTGGGGCGGAACACTGAAGCTTTCTTT; CDR3 protein: CASSAVGRNTEAFF
V gene: TRBV9; J gene: TRBJ2-7; D gene: NA; CDR3 length: 13; clone size: NA; CDR3 DNA: TGTGCCAGCAGCCCCGAGGGGGTGTACGAGCAGTACTTC; CDR3 protein: CASSPEGVYEQYF
V gene: TRBV29-1; J gene: TRBJ2-6; D gene: NA; CDR3 length: 14; clone size: NA; CDR3 DNA: TGCAGCGTTGAACCCTTCTCTGGGGCCAACGTCCTGACTTTC; CDR3 protein: CSVEPFSGANVLTF
V gene: TRBV7-2; J gene: TRBJ2-7; D gene: NA; CDR3 length: 16; clone size: NA; CDR3 DNA: TGTGCCAGCAGCTTAGACGGTACTGTACCTTCCTACGAGCAGTACTTC; CDR3 protein: CASSLDGTVPSYEQYF
V gene: TRBV6-1; J gene: TRBJ2-7; D gene: NA; CDR3 length: 14; clone size: few; CDR3 DNA: TGTGCCAGCATACCCGGGGATTTGAAGTACGAGCAGTACTTC; CDR3 protein: CASIPGDLKYEQYF
V gene: TRBV28; J gene: TRBJ2-3; D gene: NA; CDR3 length: 15; clone size: once; CDR3 DNA: TGTGCCAGCACTCCAAATGGGGGGGCTACAGATACGCAGTATTTT; CDR3 protein: CASTPNGGATDTQYF
V gene: TRBV11-3; J gene: TRBJ2-7; D gene: TRBD1; CDR3 length: 15; clone size: NA; CDR3 DNA: TGTGCCAGCAGCTTACACGGACAGGGCCCCTACGAGCAGTACTTC; CDR3 protein: CASSLHGQGPYEQYF
V gene: TRBV19; J gene: TRBJ1-2; D gene: TRBD1; CDR3 length: 15; clone size: NA; CDR3 DNA: TGTGCCAGTATGGGACAGGATCGATCTAACTATGGCTACACCTTC; CDR3 protein: CASMGQDRSNYGYTF